This T cell receptor beta chain was captured by sequencing in a study of Graves' ophthalmopathy and Graves' hyperthyroidism. The study's findings and limits: Blood contained most expanded thyroid clonotypes exceeding 0.001 frequency. Cross-validated, the 13-signature model showed 87.88%/81.08% sensitivity/specificity, and 80%/75% in the test set.

Isolation of PBMCs was performed using roughly 10 ml of fresh peripheral blood. Scientists amplified the TCR beta CDR3 regions from RNA transcripts. RT-PCR in the first round used HTBI primers; a second-round multiplex PCR followed. TCRdb re-analysed the multiplex PCR reads in MiXCR, keeping a single row per CDR3 protein. The sample has 740,000 or so distinct CDR3 sequences; roughly 40% are singletons. Comments on this clonotype: Antigen specificity is unknown.

This CDR3 spans 14 amino acids. CDR1 SGHAT and CDR2 FQNNGV come from the germline V gene. V lost 5 bases and J lost 4, with 14 bases in between. Sequenced material: peripheral blood. V is TRBV11-2 and J is TRBJ1-2; D may be TRBD1 (6 bases). The TCR was taken from an adult man with Graves' ophthalmopathy. The CDR3 protein is CASSVPGVGYGYTF. The CDR3 DNA is TGTGCCAGCAGCGTTCCAGGGGTCGGCTATGGCTACACCTTC.